The clone carrying this TCR beta chain came up a few times. Its antigen is still unknown. The PCR employed 60 Vbeta primers together with 13 Jbeta primers. Under the authors' procedure: Roughly 83 million unique TCR beta chains, 9.5 million to 11 million of them shared, were counted by a later analysis. Sequencing used immunoSEQ multiplex PCR; TCRdb keeps in-frame clones, though not all of them. V and J calls and clone size are given by that table; D and trimming were obtained from the DNA. Seen here are 150,000 to 180,000 clones, about 76% observed once, and the top ten hold less than 10%. The data belong to a study of cytomegalovirus exposure and HLA in healthy donors. Germline V gene data show CDR1 as DFQATT and CDR2 as SNEGSKA (reference sequence). This CDR3 region has 11 residues. V shed 3 bases and J shed 3 bases, with 4 bases lying between them. Study conclusions and caveats: CMV serostatus was the only recorded immune exposure for donors. Reports indicate that TCR beta sequences accurately predicted the HLA-A and HLA-B alleles of most subjects. Data from an earlier analysis indicated that most TCR beta V segments were productive either about 87% or about 30% of the time.

This sequence joins TRBV20-1 and TRBJ2-3; D gene uncertain. The origin of this receptor is a man aged 30 to 39 in good health and CMV-seropositive. Sequenced input: PBMCs. CDR3: CSARRTDTQYF. The CDR3, as DNA: TGCAGTGCTAGGCGGACAGATACGCAGTATTTT.